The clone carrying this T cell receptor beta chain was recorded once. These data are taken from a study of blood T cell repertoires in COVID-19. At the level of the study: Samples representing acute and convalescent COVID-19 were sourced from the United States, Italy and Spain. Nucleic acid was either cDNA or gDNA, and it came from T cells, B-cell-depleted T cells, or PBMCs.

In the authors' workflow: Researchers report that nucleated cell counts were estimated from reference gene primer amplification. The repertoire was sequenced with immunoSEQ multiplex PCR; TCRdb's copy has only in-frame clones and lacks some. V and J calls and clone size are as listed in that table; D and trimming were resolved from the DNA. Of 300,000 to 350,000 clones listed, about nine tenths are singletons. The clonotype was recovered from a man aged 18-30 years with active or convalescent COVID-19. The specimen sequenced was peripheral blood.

DNA of the CDR3: TGTGCCAGCAGCCAGAACCCGGAGTACACAGATACGCAGTATTTT. Translation gives CASSQNPEYTDTQYF. The chain has TRBV4-2 and TRBJ2-3; D remains ambiguous. Germline assignment: CDR1 LGHNA and CDR2 YNFKEQ. The ends were cut back, 3 bases at V and 2 bases at J, with 12 bases in the middle. CDR3 length: 15 amino acids.